The subject of this entry is one TCR beta chain. What it recognizes is unknown. The data are from a study of T cells in Graves' hyperthyroidism and ophthalmopathy. Uncontrolled infection, other autoimmune disease, pregnancy or lactation barred patients from enrollment. Diagnostic decisions used clinical symptoms, serum thyroxine and TRAb, thyroid ultrasound and orbital computed tomography. Initially, at the first diagnosis of hyperthyroidism and before any ophthalmopathy symptoms, blood was sampled. Study observations and caveats: Researchers found most expanded thyroid clonotypes above 0.001 in blood as well.

The CDR3 has 15 residues. V lost 1 base and J lost 5; bases outside the gene matches: 4. What was amplified from RNA transcripts were TCR beta CDR3 regions. With the HTBI primer set, the TCR CDR3 went through a first round of RT-PCR. TCRdb re-called the multiplex PCR reads with MiXCR, one entry per CDR3 protein. Seen here are tens of thousands of distinct CDR3 sequences, roughly 50% observed once, and the top ten hold about 6%. This clonotype was sampled from a woman aged 45-65 years with Graves' hyperthyroidism that later progressed to Graves' ophthalmopathy. The sample was blood. The chain couples TRBV12-3 or TRBV12-4 to TRBJ1-5, with 8 bases fitting TRBD1. The CDR3 sequence is CASSLGGTGHQPQHF. In DNA, the CDR3 is TGTGCCAGCAGTTTAGGGGGGACAGGCCATCAGCCCCAGCATTTT.